This TCR beta chain was sequenced in a study of CD8 T cells in Susac syndrome. RNA was extracted with the RNeasy kit, and a quantity of 0.5 to 1 ug was reverse transcribed using random hexamers. From the immunoSEQ multiplex PCR reads, TCRdb called clonotypes with MiXCR, one entry per CDR3 protein. This sample has a few hundred thousand distinct CDR3 sequences, with roughly 90% found just once. Control patients had untreated stable or active relapsing-remitting multiple sclerosis by revised McDonald criteria. CDR1 and CDR2 (germline): SQVTM, ANQGSEA. The CDR3 consists of 12 residues. V lost 7 bases, J lost 7 bases, and 6 bases stayed unmatched.

This sequence originates from a human donor with multiple sclerosis. The specimen sequenced was CD8+ T cells from PBMCs. V and J are TRBV29-1 and TRBJ2-1; 8 bases match TRBD2. The CDR3 protein is CSARLARNEQFF. The CDR3 nucleotides read TGCAGCGCCAGACTAGCGCGGAATGAGCAGTTCTTC.